This entry concerns a single T cell receptor (beta chain). Its antigen is not known. This entry belongs to a study of graft-versus-host responses after intestinal transplantation. Clones were sequenced by immunoSEQ multiplex PCR, and TCRdb holds only the in-frame ones, with some missing. The sample carries tens of thousands of clones, over 70% recorded once. Study-wide findings and caveats: Recipient marrow contained GvH clones, some of which appeared first in ileum or blood.

V lost 5 bases to trimming and J lost 9 bases, with 17 bases between them. Germline CDR1 reads MDHEN; CDR2 reads SYDVKM. The CDR3 is 15 amino acids. Sequenced material: unstimulated CD4+ T cells sorted from spleen or lymph node cells, taken before transplant. The chain recombines TRBV28 with TRBJ1-6; D is unclear. The receptor's source is a human donor who was the organ donor for an intestinal transplant. Here the CDR3 reads CASSPSLLTASPLHF. The CDR3 nucleotides are TGTGCCAGCAGTCCTTCCCTCCTAACCGCTTCACCCCTCCACTTT.